The sample holds a few counts of the clone carrying this TCR beta chain. This sample was included in a study of blood T cell repertoires in COVID-19. Per the germline V gene, CDR1 is SGHNT and CDR2 is YYREEE (reference sequence). CDR3 length: 13 residues. V was pared by 8 bases and J by 1 base, with 6 bases of the junction left unmatched. Clones were read by immunoSEQ multiplex PCR, and TCRdb kept only the in-frame ones, dropping some. Among more than 400,000 clones listed, roughly 87% were seen once. The V gene is TRBV5-4, the J gene TRBJ2-7, with 7 bases identical to TRBD1. Input material: PBMCs or T cells enriched from blood (not recorded which). The receptor was isolated from a woman aged 18-35 years who had recovered from COVID-19. CDR3 amino acids: CASTRDRSYEQYF. The CDR3 DNA reads as TGTGCCAGTACCAGGGACAGATCCTACGAGCAGTACTTC. The full variable domain, its missing parts supplied by reference TRBV5-4 and TRBJ2-7, is ETGVTQSPTHLIKTRGQQVTLRCSSQSGHNTVSWYQQALGQGPQFIFQYYREEENGRGNFPPRFSGLQFPNYSSELNVNALELDDSALYLCASTRDRSYEQYFGPGTRLTVT.